The rows below give T cell receptor beta chains drawn from one sample of a study of regulatory dendritic cells for organ transplantation. The assay was immunoSEQ multiplex PCR, and TCRdb's table has in-frame clones only and misses some. The repertoire includes 8,500 to 13,000 clones, around 66% of them detected once, and 18% sits in the top ten. Sequenced material: memory CD8+ T cells from blood. The source is a human donor in good health. Each CDR3 is given with its conserved first and last residue. A D gene is named only where the DNA matches it firmly. The listing skips clone size in some rows; elsewhere it reads once, few, many or a size class.

>TRBJ1-2|.|.|TRBV6-1
CASSEGREVYGYTF
TGTGCCAGCAGTGAAGGCAGGGAAGTCTATGGCTACACCTTC
>TRBJ2-7|.|.|TRBV27
CASRRDTNTYEQYF
TGTGCCAGCAGACGGGACACAAATACCTACGAGCAGTACTTC
>TRBJ2-2|few|.|TRBV6-4
CASSDGQNTGELFF
TGTGCCAGCAGTGACGGACAGAACACCGGGGAGCTGTTTTTT
>TRBJ2-2|.|.|TRBV4-1
CASSQALGARELFF
TGCGCCAGCAGCCAAGCGTTGGGGGCTCGGGAGCTGTTTTTT
>TRBJ1-1|.|.|TRBV5-4
CASSLESGRPEAFF
TGTGCCAGCAGCTTGGAATCTGGGCGCCCTGAAGCTTTCTTT
>TRBJ1-1|.|.|TRBV6-1
CASSEPRDYTEAFF
TGTGCCAGCAGTGAACCCAGAGATTACACTGAAGCTTTCTTT
>TRBJ1-1|.|.|TRBV2
CASRSTEEDTEAFF
TGTGCCAGCAGGTCGACAGAAGAAGACACTGAAGCTTTCTTT
>TRBJ2-7|.|TRBD1|TRBV5-6
CASSLNGQGDPYEQYF
TGTGCCAGCAGCTTGAACGGACAGGGTGACCCCTACGAGCAGTACTTC
>TRBJ1-1|few|.|TRBV11-2
CASSLRTAEAFF
TGTGCCAGCAGCTTAAGGACAGCCGAAGCTTTCTTT
>TRBJ1-1|once|.|TRBV6-1
CASSEGEGFTEAFF
TGTGCCAGCAGTGAAGGGGAAGGGTTCACTGAAGCTTTCTTT
>TRBJ2-6|few|.|TRBV6-4
CASSDSSSGANVLTF
TGTGCCAGCAGTGACTCGAGCTCTGGGGCCAACGTCCTGACTTTC
>TRBJ2-1|.|.|TRBV6-5
CASSYSILRDEQFF
TGTGCCAGCAGTTACTCGATCCTAAGGGATGAGCAGTTCTTC
>TRBJ2-7|.|TRBD1|TRBV7-9
CASRSNRGEQYF
TGTGCCAGCAGATCAAACAGGGGCGAGCAGTACTTC
>TRBJ2-3|few|.|TRBV11-2
CASSRRYSQYF
TGTGCCAGCAGCCGCCGTTATTCGCAGTATTTT
>TRBJ1-4|.|.|TRBV6-8
CASTRAHESEKLFF
TGTGCCAGCACCAGGGCCCATGAAAGTGAAAAACTGTTTTTT
>TRBJ2-2|.|.|TRBV9
CASSVEVGELFF
TGTGCCAGCAGCGTAGAGGTCGGGGAGCTGTTTTTT
>TRBJ2-1|once|.|TRBV27
CASSPRLASSYNEQFF
TGTGCCAGCAGTCCCCGACTGGCGAGCTCCTACAATGAGCAGTTCTTC
>TRBJ1-1|.|TRBD1|TRBV7-2
CASSHGTGADTEAFF
TGTGCCAGCAGCCATGGGACAGGGGCGGACACTGAAGCTTTCTTT
>TRBJ1-2|.|.|TRBV6-6
CASTYPTDDGYTF
TGTGCCAGCACCTACCCCACTGACGACGGCTACACCTTC
>TRBJ2-3|medium-sized|.|TRBV25-1
CASRGDGVVQYF
TGTGCCAGCAGGGGGGACGGTGTGGTGCAGTATTTT
>TRBJ1-6|.|TRBD1|TRBV27
CASSSGTGSPLHF
TGTGCCAGCAGTTCCGGGACAGGATCACCCCTCCACTTT
>TRBJ1-2|medium-sized|.|TRBV7-9
CASSGSLNYGYTF
TGTGCCAGCAGCGGGAGCCTTAACTATGGCTACACCTTC
>TRBJ2-5|.|.|TRBV7-9
CASSLASETQYF
TGTGCCAGCAGCTTAGCGTCGGAGACCCAGTACTTC
>TRBJ2-5|medium-sized|TRBD2|TRBV4-2
CASSQEGPGGPSETQYF
TGTGCCAGCAGCCAAGAAGGACCGGGAGGGCCCTCAGAGACCCAGTACTTC
>TRBJ1-2|.|.|TRBV29-1
CSVPGNSPSDGYTF
TGCAGCGTTCCCGGGAATTCCCCAAGTGATGGCTACACCTTC
>TRBJ2-7|.|.|TRBV4-2
CASSQDRGSSYEQYF
TGTGCCAGCAGCCAAGATAGGGGGAGCTCCTACGAGCAGTACTTC
>TRBJ1-6|.|TRBD1|TRBV27
CASSLGTANSPLHF
TGTGCCAGCAGTTTAGGGACAGCTAATTCACCCCTCCACTTT
>TRBJ2-2|.|.|TRBV19
CASSILIFWGELFF
TGTGCCAGTAGTATCCTTATCTTTTGGGGGGAGCTGTTTTTT
>TRBJ2-2|.|.|TRBV4-1
CASSQMTENTGELFF
TGCGCCAGCAGCCAAATGACAGAGAACACCGGGGAGCTGTTTTTT
>TRBJ1-1|once|.|TRBV6-4
CASSDSTGGNTEAFF
TGTGCCAGCAGTGACTCGACCGGAGGGAACACTGAAGCTTTCTTT
>TRBJ2-7|.|.|TRBV28
CASGSSSDSLYEQYF
TGTGCCAGCGGAAGTTCTTCCGACAGCCTCTACGAGCAGTACTTC
>TRBJ2-3|.|.|TRBV4-1
CASSQGELTSTDTQYF
TGCGCCAGCAGCCAAGGGGAGCTCACTAGCACAGATACGCAGTATTTT
>TRBJ2-7|.|TRBD2|TRBV2
CASKKSGSPYEQYF
TGTGCCAGCAAAAAAAGCGGGAGCCCGTACGAGCAGTACTTC
>TRBJ2-5|.|.|TRBV15
CATSRAGEVVIGQETQYF
TGTGCCACCAGCAGAGCAGGGGAGGTGGTTATAGGCCAAGAGACCCAGTACTTC
>TRBJ2-7|.|TRBD1|TRBV4-2
CASSLNGQGDPYEQYF
TGTGCCAGCAGCTTGAACGGACAGGGTGACCCCTACGAGCAGTACTTC
>TRBJ2-7|.|.|TRBV7-9
CASSPPLGRGYEQYF
TGTGCCAGCAGCCCACCTCTAGGCAGGGGCTACGAGCAGTACTTC
>TRBJ2-2|.|.|TRBV9
CASSVGAGTGELFF
TGTGCCAGCAGCGTAGGGGCGGGCACCGGGGAGCTGTTTTTT
>TRBJ2-2|.|.|TRBV11-2
CASRETNTGELFF
TGTGCCAGCAGAGAAACCAACACCGGGGAGCTGTTTTTT
>TRBJ2-1|.|TRBD2|TRBV6-4
CASSERLAGGHYNEQFF
TGTGCCAGCAGTGAGCGACTAGCGGGGGGCCACTACAATGAGCAGTTCTTC
>TRBJ1-5|.|.|TRBV19
CASSWGPTGSYQPQHF
TGTGCCAGTAGTTGGGGACCGACAGGCTCATATCAGCCCCAGCATTTT
>TRBJ2-7|few|TRBD2|TRBV4-1
CASSQSATSSGEQYF
TGCGCCAGCAGCCAAAGCGCGACTAGCTCGGGCGAGCAGTACTTC
>TRBJ2-3|.|.|TRBV6-4
CASSDGMHTDTQYF
TGTGCCAGCAGTGACGGGATGCACACAGATACGCAGTATTTT
>TRBJ2-1|medium-sized|TRBD2|TRBV6-4
CASSDSSGGANEQFF
TGTGCCAGCAGTGACTCTAGCGGGGGGGCCAATGAGCAGTTCTTC
>TRBJ2-5|.|.|TRBV7-9
CASSLAPRGIETQYF
TGTGCCAGCAGCTTAGCTCCCAGGGGTATAGAGACCCAGTACTTC
>TRBJ2-2|few|.|TRBV7-8
CASRFDRSGNTGELFF
TGTGCCAGCAGATTCGACCGGAGTGGAAACACCGGGGAGCTGTTTTTT
>TRBJ2-2|.|.|TRBV27
CASSLGGYTGELFF
TGTGCCAGCAGTTTAGGCGGGTACACCGGGGAGCTGTTTTTT
>TRBJ1-2|once|TRBD1|TRBV4-1
CASSHVGLQGLNYGYTF
TGCGCCAGCAGCCATGTGGGACTACAGGGGCTTAACTATGGCTACACCTTC
>TRBJ1-1|.|.|TRBV6-1
CASSGRSPEAFF
TGTGCCAGCAGTGGGAGAAGCCCTGAAGCTTTCTTT
>TRBJ2-5|.|.|TRBV30
CAWSTGDTETQYF
TGTGCCTGGAGTACAGGTGACACAGAGACCCAGTACTTC
>TRBJ2-7|.|TRBD2|TRBV28
CASSPQGDGLADYEQYF
TGTGCCAGCAGTCCCCAAGGGGACGGGCTAGCGGACTACGAGCAGTACTTC